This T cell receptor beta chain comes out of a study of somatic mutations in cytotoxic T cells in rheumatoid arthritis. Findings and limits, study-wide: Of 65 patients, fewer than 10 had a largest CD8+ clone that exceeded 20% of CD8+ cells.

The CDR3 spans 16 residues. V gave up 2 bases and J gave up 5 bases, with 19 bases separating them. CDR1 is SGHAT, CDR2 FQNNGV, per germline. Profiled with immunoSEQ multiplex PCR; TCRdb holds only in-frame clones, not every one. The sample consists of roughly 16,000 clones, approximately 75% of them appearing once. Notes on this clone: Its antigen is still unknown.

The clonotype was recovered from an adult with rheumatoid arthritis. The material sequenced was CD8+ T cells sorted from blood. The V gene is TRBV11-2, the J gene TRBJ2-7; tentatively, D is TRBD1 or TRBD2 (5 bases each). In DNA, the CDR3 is TGTGCCAGCAGCTTACCTGGCCCGGGACGCTTAGACGAGCAGTACTTC. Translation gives CASSLPGPGRLDEQYF.